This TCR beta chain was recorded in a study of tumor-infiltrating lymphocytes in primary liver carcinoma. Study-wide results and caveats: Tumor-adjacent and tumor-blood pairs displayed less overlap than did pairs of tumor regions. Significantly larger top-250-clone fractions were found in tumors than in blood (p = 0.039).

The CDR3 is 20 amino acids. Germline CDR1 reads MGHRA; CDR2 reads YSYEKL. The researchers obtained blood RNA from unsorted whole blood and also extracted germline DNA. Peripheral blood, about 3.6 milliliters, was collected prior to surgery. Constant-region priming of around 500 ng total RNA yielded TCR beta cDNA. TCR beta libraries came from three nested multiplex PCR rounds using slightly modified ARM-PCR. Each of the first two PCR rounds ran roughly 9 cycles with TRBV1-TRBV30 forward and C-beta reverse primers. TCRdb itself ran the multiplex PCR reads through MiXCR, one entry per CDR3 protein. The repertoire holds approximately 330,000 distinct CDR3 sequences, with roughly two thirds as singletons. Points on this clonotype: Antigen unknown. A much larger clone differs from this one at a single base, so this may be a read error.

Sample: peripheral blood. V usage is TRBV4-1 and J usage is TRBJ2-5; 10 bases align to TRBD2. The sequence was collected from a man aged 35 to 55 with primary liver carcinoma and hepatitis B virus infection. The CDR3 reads CASSQDSGGSGRAYVETHYF. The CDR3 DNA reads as TGCGCCAGCAGCCAAGATTCGGGGGGAAGCGGGAGGGCCTATGTAGAGACCCATTACTTC.